The subject of this entry is one T cell receptor (beta chain). This sample is drawn from a study of control samples from healthy donors and cancer patients. The CDR3 has 15 amino acids. V was trimmed by 1 base and J by 3 bases, leaving 13 bases between them. The germline V gene encodes CDR1 MNHNS and CDR2 SASEGT. Measured with immunoSEQ multiplex PCR; TCRdb has only the in-frame clones, and not every one. The sample holds about 140,000 clones; about nine tenths are singletons and the top ten take 4.9%. This chain connects TRBV6-1 to TRBJ2-7; the D gene could be TRBD1 or TRBD2 (5 bases each). The sequence was collected from a man aged 25-40 years in good health. The sequenced sample consisted of blood. CDR3 in DNA: TGTGCCAGCAGTGAAGGCCGGGACGGATACTACGAGCAGTACTTC. Residues: CASSEGRDGYYEQYF.